The clone carrying this T cell receptor beta chain was counted a few times. What it binds is not known. The sample comes from a study of blood T cells in healthy people across ages. Findings and limits, study-wide: Diversity figures based on one million T cells were deemed too low.

For the second PCR, which ran for about 6 to 12 cycles, a sample-barcoded 5' primer and a J-beta primer mix were used. MiXCR was run by TCRdb on the 5' RACE reads, yielding one entry per CDR3 protein. The sample has 800,000 to 1,000,000 distinct CDR3 sequences, about 48% seen once. Germline values: CDR1 DFQATT, CDR2 SNEGSKA (reference sequence). This CDR3 has 15 residues. V dropped 0 bases and J dropped 7; count of bases not matched to a gene: 6. The chain employs TRBV20-1 and TRBJ2-7, with 13 bases aligning to TRBD2. Sequencing used blood. This clonotype was obtained from a man younger than 45 in good health. The CDR3: CSARDTSGGAEEQYF. The CDR3 DNA is TGCAGTGCTAGAGATACTAGCGGGGGGGCTGAAGAGCAGTACTTC.